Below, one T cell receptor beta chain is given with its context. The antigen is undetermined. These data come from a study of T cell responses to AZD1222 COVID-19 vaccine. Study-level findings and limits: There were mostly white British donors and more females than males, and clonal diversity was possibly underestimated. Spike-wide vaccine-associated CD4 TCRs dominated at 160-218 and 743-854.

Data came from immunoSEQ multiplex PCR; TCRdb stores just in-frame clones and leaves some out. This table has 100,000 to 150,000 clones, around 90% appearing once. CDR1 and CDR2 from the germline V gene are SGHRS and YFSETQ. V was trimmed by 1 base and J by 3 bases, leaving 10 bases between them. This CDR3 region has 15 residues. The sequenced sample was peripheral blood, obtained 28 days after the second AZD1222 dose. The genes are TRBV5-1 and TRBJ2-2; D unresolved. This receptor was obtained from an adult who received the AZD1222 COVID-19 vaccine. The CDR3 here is CASSLTGDHTGELFF. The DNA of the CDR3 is TGCGCCAGCAGCTTGACTGGCGACCACACCGGGGAGCTGTTTTTT.